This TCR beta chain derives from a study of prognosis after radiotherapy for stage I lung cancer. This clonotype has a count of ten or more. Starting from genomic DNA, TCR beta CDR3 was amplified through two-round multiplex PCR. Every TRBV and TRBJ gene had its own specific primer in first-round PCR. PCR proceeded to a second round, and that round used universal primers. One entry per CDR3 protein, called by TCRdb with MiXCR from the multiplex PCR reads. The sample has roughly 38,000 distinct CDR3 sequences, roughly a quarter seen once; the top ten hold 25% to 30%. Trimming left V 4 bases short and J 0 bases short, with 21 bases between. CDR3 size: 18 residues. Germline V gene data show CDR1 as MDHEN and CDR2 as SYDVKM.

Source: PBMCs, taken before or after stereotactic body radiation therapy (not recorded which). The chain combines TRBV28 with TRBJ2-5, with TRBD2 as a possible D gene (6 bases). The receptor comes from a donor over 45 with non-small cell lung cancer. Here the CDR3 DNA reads TGTGCCAGCAGTTCATGGGGCTTAAGCGGGTCGTACCAAGAGACCCAGTACTTC. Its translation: CASSSWGLSGSYQETQYF.